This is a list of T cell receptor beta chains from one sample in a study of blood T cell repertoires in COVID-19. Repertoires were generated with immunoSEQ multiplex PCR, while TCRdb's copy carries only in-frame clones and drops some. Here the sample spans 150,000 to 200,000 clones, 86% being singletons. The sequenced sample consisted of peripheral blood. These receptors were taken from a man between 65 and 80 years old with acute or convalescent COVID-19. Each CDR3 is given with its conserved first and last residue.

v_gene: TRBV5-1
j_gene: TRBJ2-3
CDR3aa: CASSLQGAGEDTQYF

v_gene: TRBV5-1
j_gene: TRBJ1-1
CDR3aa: CASSDPGQVNTEAFF

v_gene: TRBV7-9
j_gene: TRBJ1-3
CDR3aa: CASSPQGNTIYF

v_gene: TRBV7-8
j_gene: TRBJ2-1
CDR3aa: CASMGLAGGAATYNEQFF

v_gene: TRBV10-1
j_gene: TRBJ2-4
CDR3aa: CASSVAGENIQYF

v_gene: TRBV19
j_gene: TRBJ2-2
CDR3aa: CASSKLATRTGELFF

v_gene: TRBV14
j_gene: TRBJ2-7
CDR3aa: CASSRDRGYEQYF

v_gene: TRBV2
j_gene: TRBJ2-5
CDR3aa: CASSWDRDTQETQYF

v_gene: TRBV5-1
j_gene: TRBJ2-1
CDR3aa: CASSPHFGVEGFEQFF

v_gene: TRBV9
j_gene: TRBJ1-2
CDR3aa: CASSVAAGGYGYTF

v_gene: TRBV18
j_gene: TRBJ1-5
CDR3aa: CASSPLFDQPQHF

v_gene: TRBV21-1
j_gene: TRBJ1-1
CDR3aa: CASSKAWGREVFGAFF

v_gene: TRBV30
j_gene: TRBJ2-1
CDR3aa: CAWTRDRGYNEQFF